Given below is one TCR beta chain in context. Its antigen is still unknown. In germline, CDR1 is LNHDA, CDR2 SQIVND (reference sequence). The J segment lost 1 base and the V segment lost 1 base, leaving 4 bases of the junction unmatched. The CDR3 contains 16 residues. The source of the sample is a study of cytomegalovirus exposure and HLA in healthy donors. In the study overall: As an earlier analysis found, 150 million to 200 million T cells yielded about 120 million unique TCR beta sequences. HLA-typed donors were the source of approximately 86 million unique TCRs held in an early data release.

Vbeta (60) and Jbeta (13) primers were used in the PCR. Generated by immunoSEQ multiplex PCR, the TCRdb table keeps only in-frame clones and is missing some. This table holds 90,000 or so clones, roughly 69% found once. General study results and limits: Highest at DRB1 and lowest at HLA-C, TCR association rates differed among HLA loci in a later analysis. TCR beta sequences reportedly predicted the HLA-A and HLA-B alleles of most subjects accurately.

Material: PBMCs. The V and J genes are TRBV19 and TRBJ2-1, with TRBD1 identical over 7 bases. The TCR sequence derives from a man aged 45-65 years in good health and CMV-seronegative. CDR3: CASSIGDSFSYNEQFF. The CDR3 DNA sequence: TGTGCCAGTAGTATAGGGGACAGTTTTTCCTACAATGAGCAGTTCTTC.